One and the same sample provided the 9 T cell receptor beta chains below, sequenced in a study of blood T cell repertoires in COVID-19. The table came from immunoSEQ multiplex PCR; TCRdb's copy has only in-frame clones and leaves some out. The top ten hold over 4% of the sample, which has 400,000 to 550,000 clones, roughly 91% seen once. Sequenced material: peripheral blood. The receptors stem from a woman aged 30 to 39 with acute or convalescent COVID-19.

Only one count was recorded for this clone. The rearrangement links TRBV30 to TRBJ1-4, with a tentative D call TRBD1 (5 bases). Between the trimmed V and J ends, which lost 2 bases and 5 bases, there was a span of 15 bases. The V gene's germline CDR1 is GTSNPN and CDR2 SVGIG (reference sequence). The CDR3 consists of 15 residues. CDR3 region: CAWSTDRGPNEKLFF. The CDR3 DNA follows: TGTGCCTGGAGTACTGACAGAGGCCCAAATGAAAAACTGTTTTTT. The variable domain in full, with the rest retrieved from reference TRBV30 and TRBJ1-4, is SQTIHQWPATLVQPVGSPLSLECTVEGTSNPNLYWYRQAAGRGLQLLFYSVGIGQISSEVPQNLSASRPQDRQFILSSKKLLLSDSGFYLCAWSTDRGPNEKLFFGSGTQLSVL.

This sequence joins TRBV20-1 and TRBJ1-4, with D possibly matching TRBD1 (6 bases). Per the germline V gene, CDR1 is DFQATT and CDR2 is SNEGSKA (reference sequence). Between the trimmed V and J ends, which lost 4 bases and 8 bases, there was a span of 17 bases. CDR3 length: 14 amino acids. The CDR3 bases are TGCAGTGCTATTGAGGGGGGGGTACGAGAAAAACTGTTTTTT. Its translation: CSAIEGGVREKLFF.

J is TRBJ2-7 and V is TRBV30; 7 bases match TRBD1. The CDR3 runs to 16 residues. V shed 0 bases, J shed 5 bases, and the junction held 13 bases outside the gene matches. CDR1 and CDR2 (germline): GTSNPN, SVGIG (reference sequence). CDR3 nucleotides: TGTGCCTGGAGTGTACAGGGGCGTGTTAAGTCGGACGAGCAGTACTTC. This codes for CAWSVQGRVKSDEQYF.

The rearrangement joins TRBV14 to TRBJ1-1, with 8 bases identical to TRBD1. CDR3 length: 15 amino acids. The germline gives CDR1 SGHDN, CDR2 FVKESK. The trim removed 5 bases at V and 5 bases at J, leaving 10 bases unmatched. DNA for the CDR3: TGTGCCAGCAGCAGGGACAGGTTGGTTCGGACTGAAGCTTTCTTT. Translating gives CASSRDRLVRTEAFF.

This clone was observed many times. The chain links TRBV5-8 to TRBJ2-3; 8 bases match TRBD1. CDR1 and CDR2 from the germline V gene are SGHTS and YDEGEE. The CDR3 is 20 amino acids. J gave up 2 bases and V 1 base, and 18 bases lay outside the gene matches. The DNA for the CDR3 is TGTGCCAGCAGCTTGAGGACCCCTACGGCAACAGGGGGATACACAGATACGCAGTATTTT. Encoded protein: CASSLRTPTATGGYTDTQYF. The variable domain in full, completed from reference TRBV5-8 and TRBJ2-3, reads EAGVTQSPTHLIKTRGQQATLRCSPISGHTSVYWYQQALGLGLQFLLWYDEGEERNRGNFPPRFSGRQFPNYSSELNVNALELEDSALYLCASSLRTPTATGGYTDTQYFGPGTRLTVL.

V is TRBV7-6 and J is TRBJ2-1; possibly TRBD2 for D (6 bases). V was pared by 6 bases and J by 7 bases, with 19 bases between. This CDR3 spans 15 amino acids. Germline CDR1 reads SGHVS; CDR2 reads FNYEAQ. This CDR3 reads CASSQAWGVGNEQFF. CDR3 nucleotides: TGTGCCAGCAGTCAGGCGTGGGGGGTCGGGAATGAGCAGTTCTTC.

This clone appeared a single time. This rearrangement joins TRBV27 to TRBJ2-1; a weak D match, TRBD1 (5 bases). Germline V gene sequence: CDR1 MNHEY, CDR2 SMNVEV (reference sequence). The CDR3 runs to 14 residues. Trimming took off 7 bases at V and 3 bases at J, with 13 bases between the two ends. CDR3 residues: CASKWSGYYNEQFF. The CDR3 nucleotides read TGTGCCAGCAAGTGGTCAGGGTACTACAATGAGCAGTTCTTC.

J is TRBJ1-1 and V is TRBV12-1; the table assigns TRBD1, which was not confirmed against the DNA. TRBV12-1 is described as a pseudogene. The CDR3 is 13 residues long. CDR3 bases: TGTGCCAGCAGCCCAGGGCCGGGACATAAAGCTTTCTTT. Amino acids: CASSPGPGHKAFF.

V is TRBV7-7 and J is TRBJ2-5, with 7 bases fitting TRBD2. Germline CDR1 SSHAT, CDR2 FNYEAQ (reference sequence). With 5 bases clipped from V and 4 bases from J, the junction kept 7 bases outside the gene matches. This CDR3 contains 14 residues. CDR3 in amino acids: CASSPTGGRETQYF. The CDR3 bases are TGTGCCAGCAGCCCGACGGGGGGTCGAGAGACCCAGTACTTC.